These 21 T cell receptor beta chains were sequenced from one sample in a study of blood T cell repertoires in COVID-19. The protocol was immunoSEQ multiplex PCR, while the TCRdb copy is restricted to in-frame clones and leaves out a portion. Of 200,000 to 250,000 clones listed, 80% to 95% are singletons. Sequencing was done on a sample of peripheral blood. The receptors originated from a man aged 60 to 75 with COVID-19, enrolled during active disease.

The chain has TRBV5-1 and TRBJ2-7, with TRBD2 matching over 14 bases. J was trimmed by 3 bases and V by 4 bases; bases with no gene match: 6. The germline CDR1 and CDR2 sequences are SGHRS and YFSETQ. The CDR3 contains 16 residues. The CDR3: CASSPGLAGGLYEQYF. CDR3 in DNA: TGCGCCAGCAGCCCCGGACTAGCGGGAGGTCTCTACGAGCAGTACTTC.

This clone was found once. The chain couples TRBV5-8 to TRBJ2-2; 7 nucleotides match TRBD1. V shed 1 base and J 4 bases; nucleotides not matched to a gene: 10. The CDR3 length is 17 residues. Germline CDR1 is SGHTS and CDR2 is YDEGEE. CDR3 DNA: TGTGCCAGCAGCTTGAGCTATTACGACAGGGCCACCGGGGAGCTGTTTTTT. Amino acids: CASSLSYYDRATGELFF.

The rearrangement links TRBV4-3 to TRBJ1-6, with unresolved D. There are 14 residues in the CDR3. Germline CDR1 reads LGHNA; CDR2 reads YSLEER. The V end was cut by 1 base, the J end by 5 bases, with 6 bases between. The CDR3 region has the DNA TGCGCCAGCAGCCAAGCGCAGAATAATTCACCCCTCCACTTT. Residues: CASSQAQNNSPLHF.

CDR3 sequence: CASTDAGTGSNQPQHF. Written as DNA, the CDR3 is TGTGCCAGCACCGACGCCGGGACAGGGAGCAATCAGCCCCAGCATTTT. The chain recombines TRBV28 with TRBJ1-5; TRBD1 aligns across 9 bases. In germline, CDR1 is MDHEN, CDR2 SYDVKM. This CDR3 comprises 16 residues. Trimming took 7 bases from V and 1 from J; bases not matched to a gene: 8. Complete variable domain (other parts from reference TRBV28 and TRBJ1-5): DVKVTQSSRYLVKRTGEKVFLECVQDMDHENMFWYRQDPGLGLRLIYFSYDVKMKEKGDIPEGYSVSREKKERFSLILESASTNQTSMYLCASTDAGTGSNQPQHFGDGTRLSIL.

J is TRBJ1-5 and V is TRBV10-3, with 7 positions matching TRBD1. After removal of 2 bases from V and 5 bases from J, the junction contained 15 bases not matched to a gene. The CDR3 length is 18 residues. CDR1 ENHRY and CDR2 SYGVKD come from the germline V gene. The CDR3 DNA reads TGTGCCATCAGTGAGCTGGATTCGTTGGCCAGGGGGGATCAGCCCCAGCATTTT. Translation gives CAISELDSLARGDQPQHF.

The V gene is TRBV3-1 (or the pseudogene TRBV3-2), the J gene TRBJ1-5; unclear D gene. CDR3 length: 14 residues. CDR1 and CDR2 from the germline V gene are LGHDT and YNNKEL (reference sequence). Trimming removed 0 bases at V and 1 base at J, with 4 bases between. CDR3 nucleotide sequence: TGTGCCAGCAGCCAAGAACTGAGCAATCAGCCCCAGCATTTT. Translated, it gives CASSQELSNQPQHF.

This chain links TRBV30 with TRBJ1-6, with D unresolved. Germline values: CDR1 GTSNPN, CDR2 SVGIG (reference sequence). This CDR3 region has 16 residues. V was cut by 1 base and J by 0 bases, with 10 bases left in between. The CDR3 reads CAWSDKSSSYNSPLHF. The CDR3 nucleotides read TGTGCCTGGAGTGATAAGTCGAGCTCCTATAATTCACCCCTCCACTTT.

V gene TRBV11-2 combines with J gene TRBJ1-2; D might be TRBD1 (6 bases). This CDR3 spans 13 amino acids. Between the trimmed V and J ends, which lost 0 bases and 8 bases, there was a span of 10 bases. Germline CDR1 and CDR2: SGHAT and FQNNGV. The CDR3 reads CASSLDRGRGYTF. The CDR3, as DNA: TGTGCCAGCAGCTTAGACAGGGGTAGGGGCTACACCTTC.

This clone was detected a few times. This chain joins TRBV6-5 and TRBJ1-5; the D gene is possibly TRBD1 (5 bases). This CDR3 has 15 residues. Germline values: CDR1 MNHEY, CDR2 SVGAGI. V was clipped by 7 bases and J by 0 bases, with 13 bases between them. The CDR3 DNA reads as TGTGCCAGCAAAGATGGGGCCGTTAGCAATCAGCCCCAGCATTTT. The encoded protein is CASKDGAVSNQPQHF.

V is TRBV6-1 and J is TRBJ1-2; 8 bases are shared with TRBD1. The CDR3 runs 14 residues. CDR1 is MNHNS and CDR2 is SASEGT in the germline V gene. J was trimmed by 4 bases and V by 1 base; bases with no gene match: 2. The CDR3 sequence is CASSEDRGIYGYTF. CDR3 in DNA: TGTGCCAGCAGTGAAGACAGGGGGATCTATGGCTACACCTTC.

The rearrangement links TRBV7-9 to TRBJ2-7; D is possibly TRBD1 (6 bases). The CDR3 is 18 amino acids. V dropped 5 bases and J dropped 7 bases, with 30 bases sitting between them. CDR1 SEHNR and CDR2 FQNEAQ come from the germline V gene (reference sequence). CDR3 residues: CASSTQPRWAGETGEQYF. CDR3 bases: TGTGCCAGCAGCACACAACCCCGATGGGCAGGGGAGACGGGGGAGCAGTACTTC.

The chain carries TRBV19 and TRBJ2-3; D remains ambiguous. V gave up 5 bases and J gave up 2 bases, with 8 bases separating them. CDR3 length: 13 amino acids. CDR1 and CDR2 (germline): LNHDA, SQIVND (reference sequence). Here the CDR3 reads CASSSRPTDTQYF. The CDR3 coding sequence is TGTGCCAGTAGTTCCCGTCCCACAGATACGCAGTATTTT.

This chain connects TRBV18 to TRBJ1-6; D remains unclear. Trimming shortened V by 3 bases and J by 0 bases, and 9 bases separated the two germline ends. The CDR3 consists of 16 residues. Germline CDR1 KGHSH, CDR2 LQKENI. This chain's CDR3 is CASSPLQASYNSPLHF. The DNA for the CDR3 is TGTGCCAGCTCACCCCTCCAGGCCTCCTATAATTCACCCCTCCACTTT.

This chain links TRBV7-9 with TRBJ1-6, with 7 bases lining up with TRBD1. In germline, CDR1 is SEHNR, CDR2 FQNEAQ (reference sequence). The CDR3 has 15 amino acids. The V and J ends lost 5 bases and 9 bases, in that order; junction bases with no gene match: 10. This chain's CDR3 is CASSRSGQRGSPLHF. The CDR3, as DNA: TGTGCCAGCAGCCGATCGGGACAGAGGGGTTCACCCCTCCACTTT.

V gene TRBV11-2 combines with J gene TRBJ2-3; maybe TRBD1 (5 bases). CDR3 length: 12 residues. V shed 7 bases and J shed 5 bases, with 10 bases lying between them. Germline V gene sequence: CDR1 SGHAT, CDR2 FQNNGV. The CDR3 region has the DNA TGTGCCAGCACCCCAGGGATAGATACGCAGTATTTT. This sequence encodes CASTPGIDTQYF.

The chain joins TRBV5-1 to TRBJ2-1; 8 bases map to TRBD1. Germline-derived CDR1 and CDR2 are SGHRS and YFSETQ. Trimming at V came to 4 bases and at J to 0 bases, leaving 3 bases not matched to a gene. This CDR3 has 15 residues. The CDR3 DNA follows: TGCGCCAGCAGCCCGACAGGGGACTCCTACAATGAGCAGTTCTTC. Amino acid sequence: CASSPTGDSYNEQFF.

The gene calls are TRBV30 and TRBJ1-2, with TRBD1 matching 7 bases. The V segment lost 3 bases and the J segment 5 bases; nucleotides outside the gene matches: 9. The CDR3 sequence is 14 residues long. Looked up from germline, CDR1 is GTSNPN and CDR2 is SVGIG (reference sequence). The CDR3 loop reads CAWRPGQQTYGYTF. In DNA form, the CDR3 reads TGTGCCTGGAGGCCGGGACAGCAGACTTATGGCTACACCTTC.

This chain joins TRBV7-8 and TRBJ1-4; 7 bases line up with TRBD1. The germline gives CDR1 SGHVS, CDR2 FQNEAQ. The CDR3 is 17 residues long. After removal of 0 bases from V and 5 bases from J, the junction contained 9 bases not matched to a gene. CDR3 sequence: CASSLAARTGGNEKLFF. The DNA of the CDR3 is TGTGCCAGCAGCTTAGCGGCTAGGACAGGAGGAAATGAAAAACTGTTTTTT.

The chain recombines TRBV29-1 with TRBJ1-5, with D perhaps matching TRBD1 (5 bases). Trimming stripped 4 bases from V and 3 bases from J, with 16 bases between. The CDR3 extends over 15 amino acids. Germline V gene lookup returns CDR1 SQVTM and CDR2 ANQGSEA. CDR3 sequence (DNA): TGCAGCGTTGCGGGGCAGGGAGGGGTCAATCAGCCCCAGCATTTT. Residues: CSVAGQGGVNQPQHF.

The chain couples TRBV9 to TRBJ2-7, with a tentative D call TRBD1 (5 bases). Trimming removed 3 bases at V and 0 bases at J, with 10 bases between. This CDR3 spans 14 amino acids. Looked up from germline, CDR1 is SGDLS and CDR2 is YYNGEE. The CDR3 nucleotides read TGTGCCAGCAGCGCCACAGGTTACTCCTACGAGCAGTACTTC. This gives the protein CASSATGYSYEQYF. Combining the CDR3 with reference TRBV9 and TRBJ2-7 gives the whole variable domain DSGVTQTPKHLITATGQRVTLRCSPRSGDLSVYWYQQSLDQGLQFLIQYYNGEERAKGNILERFSAQQFPDLHSELNLSSLELGDSALYFCASSATGYSYEQYFGPGTRLTVT.

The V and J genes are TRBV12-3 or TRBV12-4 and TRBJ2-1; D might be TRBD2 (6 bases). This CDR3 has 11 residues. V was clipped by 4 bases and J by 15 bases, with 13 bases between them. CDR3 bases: TGTGCCAGCAGTTCCTGGAAGGAGGGGTTCTTC. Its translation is CASSSWKEGFF.